The rows below give T cell receptor beta chains drawn from one sample of a study of blood T cell repertoires in COVID-19. Here immunoSEQ multiplex PCR was the method, and the copy in TCRdb shows in-frame clones only, minus some. The data show about 280,000 clones, with roughly 86% seen just once and around 10% held by the top ten. What was sequenced was peripheral blood. These TCRs come from a woman in her twenties or thirties with COVID-19, enrolled during active disease. CDR3s include the opening cysteine and the closing phenylalanine or tryptophan. A D gene is named only where the DNA matches it firmly. Expanded clones get a size class; other rows say once, few or many, or leave the size out.

>TRBJ2-7|TRBD1|-|TRBV11-1
CASSLGDRAYEQYF
TGTGCCAGCAGCTTAGGGGACAGGGCCTACGAGCAGTACTTC
>TRBJ1-3|-|few|TRBV5-5
CASSLAMRDYSGNTIYF
TGTGCCAGCAGCTTGGCCATGAGGGACTACTCTGGAAACACCATATATTTT
>TRBJ1-2|-|-|TRBV29-1
CSVSQRARFDGYTF
TGCAGCGTTTCCCAAAGAGCTCGCTTCGATGGCTACACCTTC
>TRBJ2-2|TRBD2|-|TRBV2
CASSPRLAGVGGELFF
TGTGCCAGCAGTCCTCGACTAGCGGGGGTTGGCGGGGAGCTGTTTTTT
>TRBJ1-4|-|-|TRBV6-5
CASSYQPGGENEKLFF
TGTGCCAGCAGTTACCAGCCCGGGGGGGAAAATGAAAAACTGTTTTTT
>TRBJ1-5|-|-|TRBV12-5
CASAPGNQPQHF
TGTGCTAGTGCCCCTGGCAATCAGCCCCAGCATTTT
>TRBJ2-7|TRBD1|-|TRBV6-2/TRBV6-3
CASSYKFLGTDSYEQYF
TGTGCCAGCAGTTATAAGTTCTTAGGGACAGACTCCTACGAGCAGTACTTC
>TRBJ2-7|-|-|TRBV5-6
CASSGDLSYEQYF
TGTGCCAGCAGTGGGGACTTGTCCTACGAGCAGTACTTC
>TRBJ1-2|TRBD1|-|TRBV19
CASGTGGAYGYTF
TGTGCCAGCGGGACAGGGGGCGCCTATGGCTACACCTTC
>TRBJ2-3|TRBD2|-|TRBV6-5
CASSKTGTRADTQYF
TGTGCCAGCAGCAAGACCGGGACTAGGGCAGATACGCAGTATTTT
>TRBJ1-2|-|-|TRBV27
CASSSSTDHRGKRGYTF
TGTGCCAGCAGTTCCTCTACTGACCACCGGGGGAAGCGGGGCTACACCTTC
>TRBJ2-5|TRBD2|-|TRBV3-1/TRBV3-2
CASSLLAGGLQETQYF
TGTGCCAGCAGCCTTTTGGCGGGGGGGCTCCAAGAGACCCAGTACTTC
>TRBJ2-1|-|-|TRBV10-1
CASSESILPGPYNEQFF
TGCGCCAGCAGTGAGTCGATACTCCCAGGGCCCTACAATGAGCAGTTCTTC
>TRBJ1-4|TRBD1|-|TRBV5-6
CASSSRIDRDGEKLFF
TGTGCCAGCAGCTCCCGGATTGACAGGGACGGTGAAAAACTGTTTTTT
>TRBJ2-1|TRBD1|-|TRBV2
CASWWTGVDFPFF
TGTGCCAGTTGGTGGACAGGGGTGGATTTTCCGTTCTTC
>TRBJ1-2|-|-|TRBV7-2
CASSLNGRLGYTF
TGTGCCAGCAGCTTAAATGGCAGGCTTGGCTACACCTTC
>TRBJ2-7|-|-|TRBV7-9
CASSFLGGVDEQYF
TGTGCCAGCAGCTTCCTAGGGGGGGTGGACGAGCAGTACTTC
>TRBJ2-1|-|-|TRBV12-3/TRBV12-4
CASSFGGFNEQFF
TGTGCCAGCAGTTTTGGGGGGTTCAATGAGCAGTTCTTC
>TRBJ1-1|-|-|TRBV27
CASTPGRAGTEAFF
TGTGCCAGCACCCCGGGGAGGGCCGGGACTGAAGCTTTCTTT
>TRBJ2-1|-|few|TRBV11-2
CASSLDSNEQFF
TGTGCCAGCAGCTTAGACTCCAATGAGCAGTTCTTC
>TRBJ2-1|TRBD1|-|TRBV5-1
CASSFALQGTVEQFF
TGCGCCAGCAGCTTCGCACTACAGGGGACGGTTGAGCAGTTCTTC
>TRBJ2-7|TRBD1|-|TRBV20-1
CSINRGGEQYF
TGCAGTATAAACAGGGGTGGCGAGCAGTACTTC
>TRBJ1-2|-|-|TRBV11-2
CASSLSLANYGYTF
TGTGCCAGCAGCTTAAGCCTAGCTAACTATGGCTACACCTTC
>TRBJ1-2|-|-|TRBV18
CASSPVEYPVGYGYTF
TGTGCCAGCTCACCAGTAGAGTATCCTGTCGGCTATGGCTACACCTTC
>TRBJ2-1|-|-|TRBV27
CASSSQRGISYNEQFF
TGTGCCAGCAGTTCCCAGCGCGGGATCTCCTACAATGAGCAGTTCTTC
>TRBJ2-5|TRBD2|-|TRBV5-1
CASSPGTNKETQYF
TGCGCCAGCAGCCCCGGGACTAATAAAGAGACCCAGTACTTC
>TRBJ1-2|-|-|TRBV30
CAWSVAGPYGYTF
TGTGCCTGGAGTGTAGCGGGTCCTTATGGCTACACCTTC
>TRBJ2-7|TRBD2|few|TRBV5-1
CASSWSPGTSTGPYEQYF
TGCGCCAGCAGCTGGAGTCCCGGGACTAGTACAGGGCCATACGAGCAGTACTTC
>TRBJ1-5|TRBD1|-|TRBV19
CASRGTASHQPQHF
TGTGCCAGTAGGGGGACAGCGTCGCATCAGCCCCAGCATTTT
>TRBJ2-5|-|-|TRBV18
CASLDQETQYF
TGTGCCAGCTTAGACCAAGAGACCCAGTACTTC
>TRBJ1-2|TRBD1|few|TRBV18
CASSLGGGYGYTF
TGTGCCAGCTCGCTAGGGGGCGGCTATGGCTACACCTTC
>TRBJ1-5|-|-|TRBV10-1
CASSESGTGNQPQHF
TGCGCCAGCAGTGAGTCTGGTACTGGCAATCAGCCCCAGCATTTT
>TRBJ2-7|-|once|TRBV3-1/TRBV3-2
CASSQADRSEQYF
TGTGCCAGCAGCCAGGCAGACAGATCCGAGCAGTACTTC
>TRBJ2-2|-|-|TRBV7-9
CASSLGGQGTGELFF
TGTGCCAGCAGCTTAGGGGGCCAGGGAACCGGGGAGCTGTTTTTT
>TRBJ2-3|-|-|TRBV2
CASSEGGTNPSTDTQYF
TGTGCCAGCAGTGAAGGGGGGACAAACCCAAGCACAGATACGCAGTATTTT
>TRBJ2-1|TRBD2|-|TRBV5-1
CASSLTSGVSEQFF
TGCGCCAGCAGCTTGACTAGCGGGGTGAGTGAGCAGTTCTTC
>TRBJ1-6|TRBD1|few|TRBV11-2
CASTRGLGTVNSPLHF
TGTGCCAGCACCCGAGGGTTGGGGACAGTTAATTCACCCCTCCACTTT
>TRBJ2-3|-|-|TRBV19
CASSWSRNTDTQYF
TGTGCCAGTAGTTGGTCCAGGAACACAGATACGCAGTATTTT
>TRBJ2-3|TRBD2|-|TRBV18
CASSPERGHTDTQYF
TGTGCCAGCTCACCTGAGCGGGGGCACACAGATACGCAGTATTTT
>TRBJ1-1|-|-|TRBV19
CASSTKQTGGYEAFF
TGTGCCAGTAGTACCAAACAGACAGGCGGTTATGAAGCTTTCTTT
>TRBJ2-1|-|-|TRBV5-1
CASSSYLGGGPIPEQFF
TGCGCCAGCAGCTCCTACCTAGGGGGGGGGCCTATACCTGAGCAGTTCTTC
>TRBJ1-2|-|-|TRBV5-5
CASKQTATEDGYTF
TGTGCCAGCAAACAGACTGCGACAGAAGATGGCTACACCTTC